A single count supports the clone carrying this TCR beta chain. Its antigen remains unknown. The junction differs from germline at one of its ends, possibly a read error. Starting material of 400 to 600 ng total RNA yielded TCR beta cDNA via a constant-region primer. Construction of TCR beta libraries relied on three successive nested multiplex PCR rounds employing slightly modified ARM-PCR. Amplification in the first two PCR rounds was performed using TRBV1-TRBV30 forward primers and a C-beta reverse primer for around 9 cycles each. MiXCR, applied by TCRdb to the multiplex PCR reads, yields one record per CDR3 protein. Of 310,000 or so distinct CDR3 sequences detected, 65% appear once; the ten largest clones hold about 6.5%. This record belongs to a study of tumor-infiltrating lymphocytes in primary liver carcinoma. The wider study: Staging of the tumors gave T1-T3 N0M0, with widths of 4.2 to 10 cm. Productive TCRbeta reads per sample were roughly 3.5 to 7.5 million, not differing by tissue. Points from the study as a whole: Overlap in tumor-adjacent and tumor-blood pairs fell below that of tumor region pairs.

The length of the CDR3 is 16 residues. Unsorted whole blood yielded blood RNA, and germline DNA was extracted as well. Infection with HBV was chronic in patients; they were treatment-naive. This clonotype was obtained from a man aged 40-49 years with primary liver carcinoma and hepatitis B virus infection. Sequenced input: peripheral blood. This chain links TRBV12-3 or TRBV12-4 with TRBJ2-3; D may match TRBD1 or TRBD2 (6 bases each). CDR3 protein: CTSSLSSAGHTDTQYF. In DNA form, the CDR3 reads TGTACCAGCAGTCTTTCCTCGGCGGGACACACAGATACACAGTATTTT.